This is a list of T cell receptor beta chains from one sample in a study of T cell responses to AZD1222 COVID-19 vaccine. TCRdb keeps only in-frame clones here, not all; method: immunoSEQ multiplex PCR. The sample lists around 99,000 clones, around nine tenths occurring once. The specimen comprised peripheral blood, sampled on day 0 of AZD1222 vaccination. All receptors derive from an adult in good health. Both conserved end residues are part of each CDR3. A D gene is named only where the DNA matches it firmly. A clone size is listed for some rows: how often the clone was seen (once, few, many), or a class if it is expanded.

V gene,J gene,clone size,D gene,CDR3 DNA,CDR3 protein
TRBV15,TRBJ1-1,NA,NA,TGTGCCACCAGCCGCCCCAGGACAGAGGTTTTCACTGAAGCTTTCTTT,CATSRPRTEVFTEAFF
TRBV10-2,TRBJ2-1,once,NA,TGCGCCAGCACCCAATACAATGAGCAGTTCTTC,CASTQYNEQFF
TRBV5-1,TRBJ2-7,NA,NA,TGCGCCAGCAGCTTGTTTGGGGACGAGCAGTACTTC,CASSLFGDEQYF
TRBV15,TRBJ2-3,NA,TRBD1,TGTGCCACCAGCAGAGGACGAACTCAGGGGGCGCGAGGCACAGATACGCAGTATTTT,CATSRGRTQGARGTDTQYF
TRBV19,TRBJ1-1,once,TRBD1,TGTGCCAGTATATGGGGACAGGGGGCTAAGGGCACTGAAGCTTTCTTT,CASIWGQGAKGTEAFF
TRBV30,TRBJ2-7,NA,NA,TGTGCCTGGAGGCCCGACACGCTTGGGGAGCAGTACTTC,CAWRPDTLGEQYF
TRBV7-2,TRBJ2-5,NA,TRBD1,TGTGCCAGCAGCTCCCCAGCCGCGGACAGGGGGCGACCCCAGTACTTC,CASSSPAADRGRPQYF
TRBV6-2/TRBV6-3,TRBJ2-7,few,NA,TGTGCCAGCAGTTGGGTCCCTACCTACGAGCAGTACTTC,CASSWVPTYEQYF
TRBV2,TRBJ2-1,few,TRBD1,TGTGCCAGCAGAGACCCGGCGGACAGGGAAAGCAATGAGCAGTTCTTC,CASRDPADRESNEQFF
TRBV7-3,TRBJ1-6,NA,TRBD1,TGTGCCAGCAGCTTCCGGGACAGGGATAATTCACCCCTCCACTTT,CASSFRDRDNSPLHF
TRBV13,TRBJ1-4,NA,NA,TGTGCCAGCAGCCGAGAGCGTTGGGATGGGAAACTGTTTTTT,CASSRERWDGKLFF
TRBV2,TRBJ2-1,NA,NA,TGTGCCAGCAGTGATGGAGGGGAGCAGTTCTTC,CASSDGGEQFF
TRBV6-1,TRBJ1-5,NA,NA,TGTGCCAGCAGTGAAGGAGGGTTTAGCAATCAGCCCCAGCATTTT,CASSEGGFSNQPQHF
TRBV29-1,TRBJ2-3,NA,TRBD2,TGCAGCGTTTCCCAACTAGCGGGAGTCTCAGATACGCAGTATTTT,CSVSQLAGVSDTQYF
TRBV7-9,TRBJ2-7,NA,NA,TGTGCCAGCAGTGGGTCCAGCTACGTTGAGCAGTACTTC,CASSGSSYVEQYF
TRBV9,TRBJ1-5,NA,TRBD1,TGTGCCAGCAGCGTCACGGGACAGAGCAATCAGCCCCAGCATTTT,CASSVTGQSNQPQHF
TRBV7-6,TRBJ1-6,NA,NA,TGTGCCAGCAGCTTAGTCGAGTTTAATTCACCCCTCCACTTT,CASSLVEFNSPLHF
TRBV5-1,TRBJ2-3,NA,NA,TGCGCCAGCAGCTTGGAGGCGAGCTTTGCAGATACGCAGTATTTT,CASSLEASFADTQYF
TRBV4-3,TRBJ1-4,NA,TRBD1,TGCGCCAGCAGCCAAGATCGAGGCGCAGGGGGCAATGAAAAACTGTTTTTT,CASSQDRGAGGNEKLFF
TRBV29-1,TRBJ2-1,once,TRBD2,TGCAGCGTGGTGCCCGGGACTAGCGGCTACAATGAGCAGTTCTTC,CSVVPGTSGYNEQFF
TRBV12-3/TRBV12-4,TRBJ1-6,NA,NA,TGTGCCAGCAGGAAGGATTCGAGATCACCCCTCCACTTT,CASRKDSRSPLHF
TRBV19,TRBJ1-6,NA,TRBD1,TGTGCCAGTAGACCCCTGGGAGGGGGCGGCTCACCCCTCCACTTT,CASRPLGGGGSPLHF
TRBV24-1,TRBJ2-5,NA,TRBD2,TGTGCCACCAGTGACCAGGTAGCGGGAGAAGAGACCCAGTACTTC,CATSDQVAGEETQYF
TRBV5-1,TRBJ2-5,NA,TRBD1,TGCGCCAGCAGCTCTGGACAGGGGAGTGGAGAGACCCAGTACTTC,CASSSGQGSGETQYF
TRBV12-3/TRBV12-4,TRBJ1-2,NA,NA,TGTGCCAGCACCCTGCTGGGTAACTATGGCTACACCTTC,CASTLLGNYGYTF
TRBV6-5,TRBJ1-5,NA,NA,TGTGCCAGCAGCCCGGACGACAATCAGCCCCAGCATTTT,CASSPDDNQPQHF
TRBV7-2,TRBJ1-3,NA,NA,TGTGCCAGCAGCTTAGTAGGCAGCTTATCTGGAAACACCATATATTTT,CASSLVGSLSGNTIYF
TRBV6-5,TRBJ1-6,NA,NA,TGTGCCAGCAGCGAGGGGGGGAATTCACCCCTCCACTTT,CASSEGGNSPLHF
TRBV10-3,TRBJ2-3,NA,TRBD1,TGTGCCATCAGTGAGCCAGGGACAGGCACAGATACGCAGTATTTT,CAISEPGTGTDTQYF
TRBV9,TRBJ2-1,NA,NA,TGTGCCAGCAGCGGGACCGGCCTTGGGTCGAATGAGCAGTTCTTC,CASSGTGLGSNEQFF
TRBV7-2,TRBJ1-1,NA,TRBD1,TGTGCCAGCAGCTTGGTTCGAAGGGGGCGTGAAGCTTTCTTT,CASSLVRRGREAFF
TRBV7-2,TRBJ1-2,NA,NA,TGTGCCAGCAGCCCTCGGTCTGATGGCTACACCTTC,CASSPRSDGYTF
TRBV4-3,TRBJ2-1,NA,NA,TGCGCCAGCAGCCAAGATGGCAGCCCATACAATGAGCAGTTCTTC,CASSQDGSPYNEQFF
TRBV7-9,TRBJ1-5,NA,NA,TGTGCCAGCAGCTTGAATCCCGCCGGGGGGGTCTATCAGCCCCAGCATTTT,CASSLNPAGGVYQPQHF
TRBV7-3,TRBJ1-5,NA,NA,TGTGCCAGCAGCTTAAAGAGAGAGTTCTTCTCTAGCAATCAGCCCCAGCATTTT,CASSLKREFFSSNQPQHF
TRBV4-2,TRBJ2-3,NA,TRBD2,TGTGCCAGCAGCCAAGTAGCGGGGGGGAGCACAGATACGCAGTATTTT,CASSQVAGGSTDTQYF
TRBV4-2,TRBJ1-2,few,NA,TGTGCCAGCAGCCCCCCAAGGGCCAACTATGGCTACACCTTC,CASSPPRANYGYTF
TRBV19,TRBJ1-5,once,NA,TGTGCCAGTAATCACAGGTCCGTATACGGTCAGCCCCAGCATTTT,CASNHRSVYGQPQHF
TRBV12-5,TRBJ2-1,NA,TRBD2,TGTGCTAGTGGTTTGGAAATGGGACTAGCGGCCCTATTTTACAATGAGCAGTTCTTC,CASGLEMGLAALFYNEQFF
TRBV28,TRBJ2-2,NA,TRBD1,TGTGCCAGCAGTTTGCTTGGACAGGCCACCGGCACCGGGGAGCTGTTTTTT,CASSLLGQATGTGELFF
TRBV11-3,TRBJ2-3,NA,TRBD1,TGTGCCAGCAGCCTCCTAGGTCGACAGGGGAAGGTCGATACGCAGTATTTT,CASSLLGRQGKVDTQYF
TRBV5-4,TRBJ1-6,NA,NA,TGTGCCAGCAGATCGGGTGGTTTCGATAATTCACCCCTCCACTTT,CASRSGGFDNSPLHF
TRBV6-5,TRBJ2-7,NA,NA,TGTGCCAGCACCGGGGCTAATTACGAGCAGTACTTC,CASTGANYEQYF
TRBV5-1,TRBJ1-2,NA,NA,TGCGCCAGCAGCTTGTACCCTGATAACTATGGCTACACCTTC,CASSLYPDNYGYTF
TRBV5-8,TRBJ1-1,NA,NA,TGTGCCAGCAGCTTGGAGGTTGGTTGGACTGAAGCTTTCTTT,CASSLEVGWTEAFF
TRBV24-1,TRBJ1-2,NA,NA,TGTGCCACCAGTGATGAGGGGCGCTTAGATGGCTACACCTTC,CATSDEGRLDGYTF
TRBV7-6,TRBJ1-4,NA,TRBD1,TGTGCCAGCAGCTCACAGGGGACTAATGAAAAACTGTTTTTT,CASSSQGTNEKLFF